Below, one T cell receptor beta chain is given with its context. Its antigen is as yet unknown. The V and J ends lost 4 bases and 5 bases respectively, with 13 bases between them. Germline V gene sequence: CDR1 MGHDK, CDR2 SYGVNS. The CDR3 length is 14 residues. This record belongs to a study of blood T cells in healthy people across ages. General study points: Observed TCR beta diversity showed a strong correlation with the percentage of naive T cells as measured by flow cytometry. Both higher diversity and more naive CD4+ cells marked long-lived donors when set against aged donors. Without sorted subsets, naive and antigen-experienced compartments could not be conclusively compared.

Together with a sample-barcoded 5' primer, a J-beta primer mix was included in a second PCR lasting about 7 to 12 cycles. TCRdb re-called the 5' RACE reads through MiXCR, storing one row per CDR3 protein. The data show roughly 1.5 million distinct CDR3 sequences, roughly two fifths seen once. The sequence was collected from a young woman in good health. Source material: blood. This chain connects TRBV25-1 to TRBJ2-3, with no clear D. The CDR3 sequence is CASSGWVEKDTQYF. Here the CDR3 DNA reads TGTGCCAGCAGTGGATGGGTTGAGAAAGATACGCAGTATTTT.